This T cell receptor (beta chain) was recovered during a study of blood T cell repertoires in COVID-19. Overall study: Samples of COVID-19 (acute and convalescent) were obtained from the United States, Italy and Spain. Sample material is recorded as cDNA or gDNA derived from T cells, B-cell-depleted T cells, or PBMCs.

In the original workflow: Amplifying reference gene primers gave estimates of nucleated cell counts. The assay was immunoSEQ multiplex PCR, and TCRdb's table has in-frame clones only and misses some. V and J calls and clone size come straight from that table; D and trimming were deduced from the DNA. The sample comprises about 200,000 clones, approximately 91% of which are singletons, and 6.5% to 8.5% rests with the top ten. Trimming stripped 2 bases from V and 6 bases from J, with 14 bases between. Germline V gene data show CDR1 as MDHEN and CDR2 as SYDVKM. The CDR3 consists of 15 residues. The sample consisted of peripheral blood. This TCR came from a man aged 35 to 55 with acute or convalescent COVID-19. V and J are TRBV28 and TRBJ2-1, with TRBD1 as a possible D gene (6 bases). The CDR3 nucleotides read TGTGCCAGCAGTTTAGGGCAGGGGAATCTCAATGAGCAGTTCTTC. This codes for CASSLGQGNLNEQFF.